A single sample is the source of the 14 T cell receptor beta chains below, sequenced in a study of T cells of healthy individuals. TCRdb redid the calling of the 5' RACE reads with MiXCR, one entry per CDR3 protein. The table lists around 53,000 distinct CDR3 sequences, 14% to 15% of them singletons, with around 15% in the top ten. Receptors were obtained from a human donor in good health.

This clonotype was detected a few times. V usage is TRBV9 and J usage is TRBJ2-7; D possibly uses TRBD1 or TRBD2 (5 bases each). V dropped 4 bases and J dropped 5 bases, with 19 bases sitting between them. CDR1 SGDLS and CDR2 YYNGEE come from the germline V gene. The CDR3 has 15 residues. The CDR3, as DNA: TGTGCCAGCAGCCCTTTCGGGGCAGGGACGAACGAGCAGTACTTC. This gives the protein CASSPFGAGTNEQYF.

This clonotype was observed a few times. The chain has TRBV25-1 and TRBJ1-3; D possibly corresponds to TRBD1 (5 bases). Germline V gene sequence: CDR1 MGHDK, CDR2 SYGVNS. The CDR3 covers 17 residues. Trimming removed 6 bases at V and 8 bases at J, with 26 bases between. CDR3: CASSQSRSGREEYTIYF. CDR3 nucleotides: TGTGCCAGCAGCCAATCCAGGAGCGGCAGGGAAGAGTACACCATATATTTT.

This clonotype was detected a few times. The chain joins TRBV12-3 or TRBV12-4 to TRBJ1-4; D gene unclear. V was pared by 2 bases and J by 8 bases, with 15 bases between. This CDR3 region has 15 residues. Written as DNA, the CDR3 is TGTGCCAGCAGTTTATCGGGGTCCGGAAGGGAAAAACTGTTTTTT. It codes for CASSLSGSGREKLFF.

The chain links TRBV4-3 to TRBJ1-2; D perhaps matches TRBD1 (5 bases). The CDR3 spans 15 residues. CDR1 is LGHNA, CDR2 YSLEER, per germline. Trimming shortened V by 3 bases and J by 8 bases, and 19 bases separated the two germline ends. CDR3: CASSHVRQGARGYTF. For the CDR3, the DNA is TGCGCCAGCAGCCACGTCAGACAAGGGGCTAGGGGCTACACCTTC.

Ten or more counts support this clonotype. The chain combines TRBV2 with TRBJ2-3, with 9 bases matching TRBD2. This CDR3 region has 14 residues. J was trimmed by 3 bases and V by 5 bases; bases with no gene match: 3. CDR1 is SNHLY, CDR2 FYNNEI, per germline. The CDR3, as DNA: TGTGCCAGCAGTTTAGCGGGAGCGACAGATACGCAGTATTTT. Translation gives CASSLAGATDTQYF. Drawing the rest from reference TRBV2 and TRBJ2-3, the complete variable domain is EPEVTQTPSHQVTQMGQEVILRCVPISNHLYFYWYRQILGQKVEFLVSFYNNEISEKSEIFDDQFSVERPDGSNFTLKIRSTKLEDSAMYFCASSLAGATDTQYFGPGTRLTVL.

The rearrangement joins TRBV21-1 to TRBJ1-3. TRBV21-1 is assigned pseudogene status. This CDR3 is 13 amino acids long. The chain's CDR3 is CACKSGAQDTIYF. Written as DNA, the CDR3 is TGTGCCTGCAAGTCGGGAGCTCAGGACACCATATATTTT.

This clonotype was found many times. V is TRBV9 and J is TRBJ2-5; 8 nucleotides agree with TRBD2. This CDR3 contains 14 residues. V dropped 4 bases and J dropped 4; count of bases not matched to a gene: 6. CDR1 and CDR2 from the germline V gene are SGDLS and YYNGEE. CDR3 sequence: CASSSLAGPETQYF. The CDR3 DNA follows: TGTGCCAGCAGCTCTTTAGCGGGGCCAGAGACCCAGTACTTC.

This clonotype was found many times. The rearrangement links TRBV19 to TRBJ1-2; D perhaps matches TRBD1 (5 bases). Per the germline V gene, CDR1 is LNHDA and CDR2 is SQIVND (reference sequence). Trimming removed 5 bases at V and 5 bases at J, with 18 bases between. CDR3 length: 15 amino acids. CDR3 coding DNA: TGTGCCAGTAGTGTACCCCGGGACCCTCCGTATGGCTACACCTTC. Translated: CASSVPRDPPYGYTF.

This clonotype was recorded many times. The chain uses TRBV20-1 and TRBJ1-2; 8 nucleotides agree with TRBD1. CDR3 length: 14 amino acids. Germline V gives CDR1 DFQATT, CDR2 SNEGSKA (reference sequence). With 5 bases clipped from V and 4 bases from J, the junction kept 9 bases outside the gene matches. Here the CDR3 reads CSAYAGGGSYGYTF. CDR3 sequence (DNA): TGCAGTGCTTACGCAGGGGGCGGAAGCTATGGCTACACCTTC.

This clonotype was counted ten times or more. The chain is built from TRBV27 and TRBJ2-7, with D tentatively TRBD1 or TRBD2 (6 bases each). The CDR3 sequence is 14 residues long. V was trimmed by 2 bases and J by 1 base, leaving 9 bases between them. The V gene's germline CDR1 is MNHEY and CDR2 SMNVEV (reference sequence). CDR3 nucleotides: TGTGCCAGCAGTTTAGGGGGGCGGTCCTACGAGCAGTACTTC. Protein product: CASSLGGRSYEQYF.

This chain joins TRBV30 and TRBJ1-2, with TRBD1 identical over 10 bases. Germline V gene lookup returns CDR1 GTSNPN and CDR2 SVGIG (reference sequence). After removal of 8 bases from V and 4 bases from J, the junction contained 1 base not matched to a gene. CDR3 size: 11 residues. The DNA for the CDR3 is TGTGCCGGACAGGGGGGCTATGGCTACACCTTC. Its translation is CAGQGGYGYTF.

This clonotype occurred many times. V and J are TRBV6-5 and TRBJ1-1; 12 nucleotides align to TRBD1. Per germline, CDR1 MNHEY and CDR2 SVGAGI. The CDR3 consists of 17 residues. V gave up 4 bases and J gave up 0 bases; unmatched junction bases: 6. The chain's CDR3 is CASSLRDRGHMNTEAFF. The CDR3 DNA reads as TGTGCCAGCAGTTTGCGGGACAGGGGGCACATGAACACTGAAGCTTTCTTT.

This clonotype has just a few counts. The rearrangement joins TRBV7-7 to TRBJ2-1; D is unresolved. There are 14 residues in the CDR3. Germline CDR1 is SSHAT and CDR2 is FNYEAQ (reference sequence). Between the trimmed V and J ends, which lost 5 bases and 7 bases, there was a span of 15 bases. The CDR3 region has the DNA TGTGCCAGCAGCATGGACCCGGTAGGGAATGAGCAGTTCTTC. This codes for CASSMDPVGNEQFF.

CDR3 sequence: CSARDLSSGRRQYF. In nucleotides, the CDR3 is TGCAGTGCTAGAGATTTGTCTAGCGGGAGGCGGCAGTACTTC. The J gene is TRBJ2-7, the V gene TRBV20-1; 11 nucleotides match TRBD2. Germline V gene lookup returns CDR1 DFQATT and CDR2 SNEGSKA (reference sequence). Germline trimming cut 0 bases from V and 9 bases from J; bases unmatched to any gene: 7. CDR3 length: 14 amino acids.